This TCR beta chain was sequenced during a study of beta chain features in type 1 diabetes. The entirety of the isolated RNA underwent reverse transcription, so expressed TCRB transcripts were sequenced. Using immunoSEQ multiplex PCR, the repertoire was profiled, and TCRdb retains in-frame clones only, with some absent. The sample shows roughly 180,000 clones, 10% to 15% of them seen only once. The germline gives CDR1 MNHEY, CDR2 SMNVEV (reference sequence). V was pared by 8 bases and J by 2 bases, with 6 bases of the junction left unmatched. The CDR3 has 14 amino acids. This receptor was identified in a woman under 30 in good health. The J gene is TRBJ2-3, the V gene TRBV27; the match to TRBD2 covers 8 bases. The sequenced sample was central memory CD4+ T cells from blood. The CDR3 here is CASSGGLPTDTQYF. The CDR3 nucleotides read TGTGCCAGCTCGGGAGGGCTCCCCACAGATACGCAGTATTTT.